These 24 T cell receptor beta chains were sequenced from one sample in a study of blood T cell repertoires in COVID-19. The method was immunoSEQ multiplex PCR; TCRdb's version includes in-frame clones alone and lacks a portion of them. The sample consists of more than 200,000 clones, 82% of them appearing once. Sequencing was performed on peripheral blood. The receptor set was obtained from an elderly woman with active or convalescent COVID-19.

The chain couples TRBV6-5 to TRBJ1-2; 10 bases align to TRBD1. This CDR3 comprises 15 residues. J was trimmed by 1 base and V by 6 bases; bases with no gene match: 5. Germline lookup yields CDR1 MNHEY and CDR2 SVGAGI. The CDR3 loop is CASRTGTGDNYGYTF. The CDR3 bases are TGTGCCAGCAGGACCGGGACAGGGGATAACTATGGCTACACCTTC.

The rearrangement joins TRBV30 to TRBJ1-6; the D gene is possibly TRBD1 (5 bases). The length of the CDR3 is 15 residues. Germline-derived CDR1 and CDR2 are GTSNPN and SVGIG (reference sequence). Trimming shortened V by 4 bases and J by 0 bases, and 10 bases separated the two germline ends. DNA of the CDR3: TGTGCCTGGACATTCGGGGGCTCCTATAATTCACCCCTCCACTTT. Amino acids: CAWTFGGSYNSPLHF. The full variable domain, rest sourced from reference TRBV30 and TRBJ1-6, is SQTIHQWPATLVQPVGSPLSLECTVEGTSNPNLYWYRQAAGRGLQLLFYSVGIGQISSEVPQNLSASRPQDRQFILSSKKLLLSDSGFYLCAWTFGGSYNSPLHFGNGTRLTVT.

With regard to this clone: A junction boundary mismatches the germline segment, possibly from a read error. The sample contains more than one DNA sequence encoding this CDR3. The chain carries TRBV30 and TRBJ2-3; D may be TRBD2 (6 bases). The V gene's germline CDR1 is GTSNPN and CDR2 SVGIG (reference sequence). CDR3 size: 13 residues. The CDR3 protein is CAWMVRGSDTQYF. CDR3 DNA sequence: TGTGCTTGGATGGTCCGGGGGTCAGATACGCAGTATTTT. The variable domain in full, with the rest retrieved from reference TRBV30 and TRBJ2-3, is SQTIHQWPATLVQPVGSPLSLECTVEGTSNPNLYWYRQAAGRGLQLLFYSVGIGQISSEVPQNLSASRPQDRQFILSSKKLLLSDSGFYLCAWMVRGSDTQYFGPGTRLTVL.

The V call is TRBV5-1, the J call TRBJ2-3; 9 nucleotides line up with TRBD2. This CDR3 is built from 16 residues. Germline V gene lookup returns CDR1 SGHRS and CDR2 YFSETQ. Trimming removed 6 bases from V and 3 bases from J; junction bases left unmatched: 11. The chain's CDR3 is CASKALAGLGTDTQYF. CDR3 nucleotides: TGCGCCAGCAAAGCACTAGCGGGCCTGGGAACAGATACGCAGTATTTT.

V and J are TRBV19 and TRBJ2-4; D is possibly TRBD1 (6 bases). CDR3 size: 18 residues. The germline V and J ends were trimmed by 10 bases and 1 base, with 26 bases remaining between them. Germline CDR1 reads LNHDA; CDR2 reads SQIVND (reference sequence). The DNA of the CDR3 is TGTGCCACAACGGGCTACAGGGTGCTTCCCAAGGCCAAAAACATTCAGTACTTC. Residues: CATTGYRVLPKAKNIQYF.

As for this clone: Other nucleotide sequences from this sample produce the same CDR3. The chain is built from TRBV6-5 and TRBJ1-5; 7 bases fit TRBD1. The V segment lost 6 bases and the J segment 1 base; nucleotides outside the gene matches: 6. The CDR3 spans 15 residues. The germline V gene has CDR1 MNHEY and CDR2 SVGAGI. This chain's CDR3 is CASRHRGRSNQPQHF. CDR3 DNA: TGTGCCAGCAGGCACAGGGGAAGGAGCAATCAGCCCCAGCATTTT.

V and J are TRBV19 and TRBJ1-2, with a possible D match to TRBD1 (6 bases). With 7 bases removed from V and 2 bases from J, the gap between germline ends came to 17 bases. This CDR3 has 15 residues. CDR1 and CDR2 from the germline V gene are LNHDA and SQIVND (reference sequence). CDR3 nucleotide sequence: TGTGCCAGTATTTTCAGCAGGGGAGAAAACTATGGCTACACCTTC. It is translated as CASIFSRGENYGYTF. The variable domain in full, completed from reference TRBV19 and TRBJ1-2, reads DGGITQSPKYLFRKEGQNVTLSCEQNLNHDAMYWYRQDPGQGLRLIYYSQIVNDFQKGDIAEGYSVSREKKESFPLTVTSAQKNPTAFYLCASIFSRGENYGYTFGSGTRLTVV.

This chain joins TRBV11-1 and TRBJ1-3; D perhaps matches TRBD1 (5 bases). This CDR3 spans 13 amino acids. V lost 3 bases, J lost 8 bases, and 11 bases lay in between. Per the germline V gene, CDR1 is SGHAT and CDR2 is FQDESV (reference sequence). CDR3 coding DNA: TGTGCCAGCAGCTTCTCAGGGTCGGACACCATATATTTT. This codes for CASSFSGSDTIYF.

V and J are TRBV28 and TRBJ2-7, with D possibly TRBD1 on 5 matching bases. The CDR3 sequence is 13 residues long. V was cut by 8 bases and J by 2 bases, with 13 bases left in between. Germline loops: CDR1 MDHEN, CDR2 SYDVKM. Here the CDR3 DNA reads TGTGCCAGCTTCCGGCAGGGAACCTACGAGCAGTACTTC. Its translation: CASFRQGTYEQYF.

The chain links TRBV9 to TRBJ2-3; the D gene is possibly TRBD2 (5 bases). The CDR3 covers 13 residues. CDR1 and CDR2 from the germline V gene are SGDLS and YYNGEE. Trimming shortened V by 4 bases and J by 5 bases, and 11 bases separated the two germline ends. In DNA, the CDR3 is TGTGCCAGCAGCCCCGGGATTGAAGATACGCAGTATTTT. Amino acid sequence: CASSPGIEDTQYF.

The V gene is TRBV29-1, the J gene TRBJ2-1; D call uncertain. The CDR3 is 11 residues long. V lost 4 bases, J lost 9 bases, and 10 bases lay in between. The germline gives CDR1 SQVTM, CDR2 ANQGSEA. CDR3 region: CSVARYPEQFF. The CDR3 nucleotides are TGCAGCGTTGCGCGGTATCCTGAGCAGTTCTTC.

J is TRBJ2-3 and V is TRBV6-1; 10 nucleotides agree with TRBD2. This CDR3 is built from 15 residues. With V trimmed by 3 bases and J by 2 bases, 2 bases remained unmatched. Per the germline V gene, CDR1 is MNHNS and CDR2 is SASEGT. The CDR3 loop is CASSESGGATDTQYF. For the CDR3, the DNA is TGTGCCAGCAGTGAGAGCGGGGGGGCCACAGATACGCAGTATTTT.

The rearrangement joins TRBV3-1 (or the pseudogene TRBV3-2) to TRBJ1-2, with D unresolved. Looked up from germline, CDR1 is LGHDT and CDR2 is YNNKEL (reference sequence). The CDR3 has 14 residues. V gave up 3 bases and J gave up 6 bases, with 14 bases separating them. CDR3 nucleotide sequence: TGTGCCAGCAGCCAGCTTCTGGGGAGAGATGGCTACACCTTC. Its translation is CASSQLLGRDGYTF.

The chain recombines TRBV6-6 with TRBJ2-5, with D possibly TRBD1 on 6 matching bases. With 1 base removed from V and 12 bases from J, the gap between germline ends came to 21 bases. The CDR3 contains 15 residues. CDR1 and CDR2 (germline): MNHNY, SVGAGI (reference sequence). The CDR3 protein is CASSYLIEGVKGEYF. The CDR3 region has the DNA TGTGCCAGCAGTTACTTAATCGAAGGTGTAAAGGGGGAGTACTTC.

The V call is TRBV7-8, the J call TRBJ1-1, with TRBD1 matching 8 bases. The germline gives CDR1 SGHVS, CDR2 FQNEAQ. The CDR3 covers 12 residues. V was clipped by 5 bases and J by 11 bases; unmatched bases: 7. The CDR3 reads CASSARWDRAFF. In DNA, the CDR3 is TGTGCCAGCAGCGCCCGATGGGACAGGGCTTTCTTT.

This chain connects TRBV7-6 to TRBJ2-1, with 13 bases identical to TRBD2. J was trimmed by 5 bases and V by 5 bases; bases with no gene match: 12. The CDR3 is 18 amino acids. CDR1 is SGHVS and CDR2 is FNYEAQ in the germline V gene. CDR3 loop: CASSAGLAGVRSHNEQFF. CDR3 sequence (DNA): TGTGCCAGCAGCGCAGGACTAGCGGGAGTTCGTAGTCACAATGAGCAGTTCTTC.

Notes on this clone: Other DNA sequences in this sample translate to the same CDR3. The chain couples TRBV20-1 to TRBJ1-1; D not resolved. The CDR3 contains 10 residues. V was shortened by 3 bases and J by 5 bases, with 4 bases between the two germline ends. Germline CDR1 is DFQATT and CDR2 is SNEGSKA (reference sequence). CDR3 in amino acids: CSARRTEAFF. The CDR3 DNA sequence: TGCAGTGCTAGGAGGACTGAAGCTTTCTTT.

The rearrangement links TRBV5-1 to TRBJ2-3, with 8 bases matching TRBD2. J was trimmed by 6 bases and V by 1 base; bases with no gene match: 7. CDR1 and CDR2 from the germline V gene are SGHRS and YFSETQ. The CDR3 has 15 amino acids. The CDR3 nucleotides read TGCGCCAGCAGCTTGACGGCGGGAGGATCCGATACGCAGTATTTT. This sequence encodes CASSLTAGGSDTQYF.

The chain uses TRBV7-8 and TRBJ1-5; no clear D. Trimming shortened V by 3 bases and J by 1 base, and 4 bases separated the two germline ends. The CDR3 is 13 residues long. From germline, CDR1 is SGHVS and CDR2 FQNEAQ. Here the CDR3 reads CASSFQSNQPQHF. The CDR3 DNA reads TGTGCCAGCAGCTTTCAAAGCAATCAGCCCCAGCATTTT.

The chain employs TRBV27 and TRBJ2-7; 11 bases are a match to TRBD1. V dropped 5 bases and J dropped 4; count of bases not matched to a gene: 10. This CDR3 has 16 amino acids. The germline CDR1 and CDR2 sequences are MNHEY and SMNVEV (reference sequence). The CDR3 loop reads CASSRNPGQGVYEQYF. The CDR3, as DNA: TGTGCCAGCAGTAGGAATCCGGGACAGGGGGTTTACGAGCAGTACTTC.

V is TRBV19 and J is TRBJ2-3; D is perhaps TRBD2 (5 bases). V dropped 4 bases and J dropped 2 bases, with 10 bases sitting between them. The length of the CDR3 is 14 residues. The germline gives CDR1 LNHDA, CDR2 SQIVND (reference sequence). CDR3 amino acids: CASSNPGITDTQYF. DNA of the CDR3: TGTGCCAGTAGTAATCCGGGGATCACAGATACGCAGTATTTT. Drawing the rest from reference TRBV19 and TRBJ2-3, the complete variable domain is DGGITQSPKYLFRKEGQNVTLSCEQNLNHDAMYWYRQDPGQGLRLIYYSQIVNDFQKGDIAEGYSVSREKKESFPLTVTSAQKNPTAFYLCASSNPGITDTQYFGPGTRLTVL.

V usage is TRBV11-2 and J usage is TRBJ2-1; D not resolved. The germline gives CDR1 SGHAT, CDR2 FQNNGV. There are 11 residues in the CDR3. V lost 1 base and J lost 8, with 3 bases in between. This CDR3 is CASSLAYEQFF. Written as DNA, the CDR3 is TGTGCCAGCAGCTTAGCGTATGAGCAGTTCTTC. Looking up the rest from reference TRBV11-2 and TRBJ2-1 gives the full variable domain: EAGVAQSPRYKIIEKRQSVAFWCNPISGHATLYWYQQILGQGPKLLIQFQNNGVVDDSQLPKDRFSAERLKGVDSTLKIQPAKLEDSAVYLCASSLAYEQFFGPGTRLTVL.

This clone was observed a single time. CDR3 bases: TGTGCCAGCAGTATTACTAGTGACGAGCAGTACTTC. It translates to CASSITSDEQYF. V is TRBV6-5 and J is TRBJ2-7; possible D gene TRBD2, 5 bases. In germline, CDR1 is MNHEY, CDR2 SVGAGI. This CDR3 region has 12 residues. V lost 5 bases, J lost 5 bases, and 10 bases lay in between.

CDR3 DNA sequence: TGTGCCAGCAGCGGTTCAGGAAACACCATATATTTT. The encoded protein is CASSGSGNTIYF. J is TRBJ1-3 and V is TRBV12-3 or TRBV12-4, with D unclear. Between the trimmed V and J ends, which lost 6 bases and 4 bases, there was a span of 7 bases. The CDR3 spans 12 residues.